The clone carrying this T cell receptor beta chain was found many times. Its specificity is not known. This specimen comes from a study of Graves' ophthalmopathy and Graves' hyperthyroidism. Study observations and caveats: Among thyroid clonotypes expanded above 0.001 frequency, most also appeared in blood.

Looked up from germline, CDR1 is MNHNS and CDR2 is SASEGT. CDR3 length: 18 amino acids. The V and J ends lost 0 bases and 0 bases respectively, with 17 bases between them. Moderate-to-severe activity, CAS ≥3, NOSPECS ≥4 and a duration under 3 months were seen in donors with ophthalmopathy. Excluded: other autoimmune disease, uncontrolled infection, pregnancy or lactation. Scientists amplified the TCR beta CDR3 regions from RNA transcripts. The workflow started with a first-round RT-PCR run with HTBI primers and then moved on to a second-round multiplex PCR. TCRdb called the multiplex PCR reads again in MiXCR, with one record for every CDR3 protein. The sample lists 300,000 to 400,000 distinct CDR3 sequences, roughly a sixth occurring once.

The rearrangement links TRBV6-1 to TRBJ2-5; tentatively, D is TRBD2 (5 bases). This receptor was taken from an adult man with Graves' ophthalmopathy. The specimen was peripheral blood. The CDR3 bases are TGTGCCAGCAGTGAAGCACTAGTCAGGTACAGAAACCAAGAGACCCAGTACTTC. Translating it yields CASSEALVRYRNQETQYF.